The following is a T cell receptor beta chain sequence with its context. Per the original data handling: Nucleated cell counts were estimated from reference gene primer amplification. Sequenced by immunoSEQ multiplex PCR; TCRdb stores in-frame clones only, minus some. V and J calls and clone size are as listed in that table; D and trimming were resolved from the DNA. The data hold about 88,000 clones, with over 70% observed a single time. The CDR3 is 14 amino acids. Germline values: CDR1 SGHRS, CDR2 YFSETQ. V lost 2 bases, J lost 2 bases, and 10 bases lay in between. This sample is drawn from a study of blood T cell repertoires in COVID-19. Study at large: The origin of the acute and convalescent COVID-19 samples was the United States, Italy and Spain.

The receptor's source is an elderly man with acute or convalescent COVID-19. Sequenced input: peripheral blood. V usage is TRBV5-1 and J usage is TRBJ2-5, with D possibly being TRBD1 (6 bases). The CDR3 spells CASSLGDRQETQYF. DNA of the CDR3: TGCGCCAGCAGCTTAGGAGACAGGCAAGAGACCCAGTACTTC.